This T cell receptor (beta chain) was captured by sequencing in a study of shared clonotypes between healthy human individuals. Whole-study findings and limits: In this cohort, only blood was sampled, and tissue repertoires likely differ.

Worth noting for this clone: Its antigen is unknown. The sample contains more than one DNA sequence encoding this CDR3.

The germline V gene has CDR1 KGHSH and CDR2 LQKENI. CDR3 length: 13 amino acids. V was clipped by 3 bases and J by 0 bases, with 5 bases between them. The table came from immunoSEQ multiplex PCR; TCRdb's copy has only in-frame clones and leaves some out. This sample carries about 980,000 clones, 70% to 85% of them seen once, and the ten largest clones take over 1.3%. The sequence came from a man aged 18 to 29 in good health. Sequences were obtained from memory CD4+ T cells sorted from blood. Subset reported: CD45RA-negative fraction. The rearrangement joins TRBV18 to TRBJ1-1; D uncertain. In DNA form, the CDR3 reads TGTGCCAGCTCACCTCAACTGAACACTGAAGCTTTCTTT. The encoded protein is CASSPQLNTEAFF.